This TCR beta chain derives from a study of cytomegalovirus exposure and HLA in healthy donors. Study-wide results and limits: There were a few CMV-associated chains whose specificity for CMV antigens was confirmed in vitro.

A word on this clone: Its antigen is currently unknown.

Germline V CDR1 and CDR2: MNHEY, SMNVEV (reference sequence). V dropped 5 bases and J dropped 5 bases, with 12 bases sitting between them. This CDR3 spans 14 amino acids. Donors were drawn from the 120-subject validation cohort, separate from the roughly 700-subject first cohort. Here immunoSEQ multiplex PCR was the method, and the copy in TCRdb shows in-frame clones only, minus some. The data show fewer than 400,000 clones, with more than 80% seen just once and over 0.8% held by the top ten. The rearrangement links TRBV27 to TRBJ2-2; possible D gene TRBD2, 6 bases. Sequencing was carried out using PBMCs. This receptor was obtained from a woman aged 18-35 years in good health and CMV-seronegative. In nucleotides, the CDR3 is TGTGCCAGCAGTATGAGGGAGGTGACCGGGGAGCTGTTTTTT. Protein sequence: CASSMREVTGELFF.